This record concerns one T cell receptor beta chain sequence. With 0 bases clipped from V and 3 bases from J, the junction kept 1 base outside the gene matches. Per the germline V gene, CDR1 is SGHKS and CDR2 is YYEKEE (reference sequence). CDR3 size: 15 residues. These data belong to a study of blood T cell repertoires in COVID-19. Overall study context: Acute and convalescent COVID-19 samples came from the United States, Italy and Spain. From T cells, B-cell-depleted T cells, or PBMCs came the material, which was cDNA or gDNA.

In the authors' methods: Reference gene primer amplification gave estimated nucleated cell counts. Sequencing was performed with immunoSEQ multiplex PCR; in TCRdb, only in-frame clones are kept and a portion is missing. V and J calls and clone size follow that table, whereas D and trimming were derived from the DNA. The profile shows some 13,000 clones, around 80% of them singletons. The material sequenced was peripheral blood. The source is a human donor in a cohort sampled during active COVID-19. The gene calls are TRBV5-5 and TRBJ2-1, with 9 bases identical to TRBD1. CDR3 sequence: CASSLGQGDYNEQFF. For the CDR3, the DNA is TGTGCCAGCAGCTTGGGACAGGGGGACTACAATGAGCAGTTCTTC.